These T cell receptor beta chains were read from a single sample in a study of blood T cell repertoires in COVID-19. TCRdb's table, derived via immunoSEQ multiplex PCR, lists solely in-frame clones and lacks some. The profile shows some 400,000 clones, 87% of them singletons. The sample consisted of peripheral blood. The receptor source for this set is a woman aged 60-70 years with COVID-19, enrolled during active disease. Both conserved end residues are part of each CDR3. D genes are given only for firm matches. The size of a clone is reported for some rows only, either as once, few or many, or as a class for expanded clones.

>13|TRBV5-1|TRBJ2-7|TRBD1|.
TGCGCCAGCAGCTGGGACAGGGACTACGAGCAGTACTTC
CASSWDRDYEQYF
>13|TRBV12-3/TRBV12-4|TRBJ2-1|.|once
TGTGCCAGCAGTCGCCCTGGCGGGCGTGAGCAGTTCTTC
CASSRPGGREQFF
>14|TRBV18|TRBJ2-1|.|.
TGTGCCAGCTCACCTACTATCTCCTACAATGAGCAGTTCTTC
CASSPTISYNEQFF
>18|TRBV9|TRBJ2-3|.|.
TGTGCCAGCAGCGTACCCAAGTCTGGGCAGGGGACCACAGATACGCAGTATTTT
CASSVPKSGQGTTDTQYF
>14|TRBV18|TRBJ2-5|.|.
TGTGCCAGCTCATCGACAGGCTTCCAAGAGACCCAGTACTTC
CASSSTGFQETQYF
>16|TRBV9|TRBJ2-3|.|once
TGTGCCAGCAGCGCCCGAGGGGACATGACCACAGATACGCAGTATTTT
CASSARGDMTTDTQYF
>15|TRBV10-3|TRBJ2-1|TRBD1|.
TGTGCCATCAGAGGGGGCATGAGCTCCTACAATGAGCAGTTCTTC
CAIRGGMSSYNEQFF
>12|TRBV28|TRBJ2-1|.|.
TGTGCCAGCAGTTTCTTGCGGAATGAGCAGTTCTTC
CASSFLRNEQFF
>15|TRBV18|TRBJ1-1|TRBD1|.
TGTGCCAGCTCACCAGGACAGGGACCGAACACTGAAGCTTTCTTT
CASSPGQGPNTEAFF
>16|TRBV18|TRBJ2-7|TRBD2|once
TGTGCCAGCTCACCTCGACTAGCGGGGGAAAACAACGAGCAGTACTTC
CASSPRLAGENNEQYF
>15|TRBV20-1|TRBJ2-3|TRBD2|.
TGCAGTGCTAGTGGGAGCGGGGGGCCCACAGATACGCAGTATTTT
CSASGSGGPTDTQYF
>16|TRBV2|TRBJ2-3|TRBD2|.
TGTGCCAGCAGTGGGACTAGCGGGGGGCCCACAGATACGCAGTATTTT
CASSGTSGGPTDTQYF
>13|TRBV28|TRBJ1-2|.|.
TGTGCCAGCAGGCGGACAGCTAACTATGGCTACACCTTC
CASRRTANYGYTF
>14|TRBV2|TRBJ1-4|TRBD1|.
TGTGCCAGCACCTTAGGAGGACAGGGAGAAAAACTGTTTTTT
CASTLGGQGEKLFF
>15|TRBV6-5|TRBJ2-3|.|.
TGTGCCAGCAGTTTCCTTGGACAAGGGCCGGATACGCAGTATTTT
CASSFLGQGPDTQYF
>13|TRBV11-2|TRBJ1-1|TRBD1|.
TGTGCCAGCAGCCTACCAGGGGGAACTGAAGCTTTCTTT
CASSLPGGTEAFF
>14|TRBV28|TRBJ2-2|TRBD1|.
TGTGCCAGCAGACAAGGGGGCGTTATCGGGGAGCTGTTTTTT
CASRQGGVIGELFF
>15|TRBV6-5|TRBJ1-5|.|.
TGTGCCAGCAGTTACTCGGGCCTGGGAGATCAGCCCCAGCATTTT
CASSYSGLGDQPQHF
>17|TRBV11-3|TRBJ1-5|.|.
TGTGCCAGCAGCTCACCCTGGGGGCAGTTTAGCAATCAGCCCCAGCATTTT
CASSSPWGQFSNQPQHF
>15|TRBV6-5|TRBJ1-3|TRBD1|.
TGTGCCAGCAGTTCCACGACAGGGCCTGGAAACACCATATATTTT
CASSSTTGPGNTIYF
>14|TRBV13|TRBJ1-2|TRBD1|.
TGTGCCAGCAGCTCCACCGACAGGGCCTGGGGCTACACCTTC
CASSSTDRAWGYTF
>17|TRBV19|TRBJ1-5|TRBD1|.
TGTGCCAGTAGTCCCCTGGAGGGTCAGGGGGCGCGTCAGCCCCAGCATTTT
CASSPLEGQGARQPQHF
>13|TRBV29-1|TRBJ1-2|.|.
TGCAGCGTTGAAGGGACAGCGAACTATGGCTACACCTTC
CSVEGTANYGYTF
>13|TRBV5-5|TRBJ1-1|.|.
TGTGCCAGCAGCTTGGCCGGGAACACTGAAGCTTTCTTT
CASSLAGNTEAFF
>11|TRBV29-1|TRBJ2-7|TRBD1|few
TGCAGCGTTACAGGGGGCTACGAGCAGTACTTC
CSVTGGYEQYF